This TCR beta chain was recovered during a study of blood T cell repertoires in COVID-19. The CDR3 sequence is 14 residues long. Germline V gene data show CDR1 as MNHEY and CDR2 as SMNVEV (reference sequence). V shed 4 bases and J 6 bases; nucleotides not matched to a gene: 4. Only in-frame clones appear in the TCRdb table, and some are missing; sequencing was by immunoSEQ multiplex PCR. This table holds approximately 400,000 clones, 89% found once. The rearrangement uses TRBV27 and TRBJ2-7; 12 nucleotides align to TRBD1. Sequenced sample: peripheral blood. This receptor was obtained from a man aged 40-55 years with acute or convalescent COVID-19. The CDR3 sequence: CASSWDRGRTEQYF. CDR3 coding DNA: TGTGCCAGCAGTTGGGACAGGGGGCGCACCGAGCAGTACTTC.